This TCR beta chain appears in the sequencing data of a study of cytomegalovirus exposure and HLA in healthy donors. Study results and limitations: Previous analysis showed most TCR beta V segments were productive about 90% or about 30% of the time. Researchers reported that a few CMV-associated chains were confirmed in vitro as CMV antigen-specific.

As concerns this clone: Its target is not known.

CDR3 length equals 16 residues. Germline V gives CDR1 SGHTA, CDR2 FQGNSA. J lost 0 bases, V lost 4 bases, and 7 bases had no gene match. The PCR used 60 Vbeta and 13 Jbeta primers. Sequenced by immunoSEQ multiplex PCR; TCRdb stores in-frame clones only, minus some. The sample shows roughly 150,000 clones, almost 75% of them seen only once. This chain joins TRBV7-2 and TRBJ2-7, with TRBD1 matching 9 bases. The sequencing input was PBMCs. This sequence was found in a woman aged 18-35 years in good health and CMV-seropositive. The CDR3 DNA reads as TGTGCCAGCAGCTCCCGGGACAGGGCGATCTCCTACGAGCAGTACTTC. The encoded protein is CASSSRDRAISYEQYF.